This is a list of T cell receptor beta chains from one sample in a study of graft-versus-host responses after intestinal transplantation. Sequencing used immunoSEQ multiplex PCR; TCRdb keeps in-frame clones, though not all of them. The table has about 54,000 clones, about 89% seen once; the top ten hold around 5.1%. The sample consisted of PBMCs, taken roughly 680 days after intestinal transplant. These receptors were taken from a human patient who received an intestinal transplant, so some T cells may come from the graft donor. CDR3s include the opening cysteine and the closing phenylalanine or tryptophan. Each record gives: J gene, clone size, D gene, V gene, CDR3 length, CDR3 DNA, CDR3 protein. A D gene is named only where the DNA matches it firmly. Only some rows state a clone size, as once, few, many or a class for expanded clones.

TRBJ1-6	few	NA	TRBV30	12	TGTGCCTGGAGTGTATTCGAGGGACGCATCCACTTT	CAWSVFEGRIHF
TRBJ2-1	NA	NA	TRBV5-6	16	TGTGCCAGCAGCTTTCGACTAGGGGCCATTTACAATGAGCAGTTCTTC	CASSFRLGAIYNEQFF
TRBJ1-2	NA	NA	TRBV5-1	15	TGCGCCAGCAGCCCATCCGGGACACCTAACTATGGCTACACCTTC	CASSPSGTPNYGYTF
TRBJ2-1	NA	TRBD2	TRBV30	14	TGTGCCTGGACACGGGGGGAGCCGGGCAATGAGCAGTTCTTC	CAWTRGEPGNEQFF
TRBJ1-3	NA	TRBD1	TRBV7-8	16	TGTGCCAGCAGCTTAGGGACAGGGGGCGCTGGAAACACCATATATTTT	CASSLGTGGAGNTIYF
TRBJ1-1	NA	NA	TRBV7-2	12	TGTGCCAGCAGCTTCTGGGGCACTGAAGCTTTCTTT	CASSFWGTEAFF
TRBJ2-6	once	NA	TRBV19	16	TGTGCCAGTAGACCAAAGGGGACCTCTGGGGCCAACGTCCTGACTTTC	CASRPKGTSGANVLTF
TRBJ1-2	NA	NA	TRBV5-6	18	TGTGCCAGCAGCGGTGGGGGGGACATAGCGATCCGGGTCTATGGCTACACCTTC	CASSGGGDIAIRVYGYTF
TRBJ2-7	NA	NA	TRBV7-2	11	TGTGCCAGCAGACAGGGCGGCGAGCAGTACTTC	CASRQGGEQYF
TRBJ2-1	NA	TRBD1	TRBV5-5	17	TGTGCCAGCACCAGGGCCGGGACAGGGGGCCGTTACAATGAGCAGTTCTTC	CASTRAGTGGRYNEQFF
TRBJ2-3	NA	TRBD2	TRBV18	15	TGTGCCAGCTCACCGTCGACTAGCGTTACAGATACGCAGTATTTT	CASSPSTSVTDTQYF
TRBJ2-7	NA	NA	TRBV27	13	TGTGCCAGCAGATTGCTGAGCTCCTACGAGCAGTACTTC	CASRLLSSYEQYF
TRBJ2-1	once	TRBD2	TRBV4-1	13	TGCGCCAGCAGCAAGGAATCGGGGGGGACGCAGTTCTTC	CASSKESGGTQFF
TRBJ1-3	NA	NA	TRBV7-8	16	TGTGCCAGCAGCTTAGAGGGGGTCCCCCAAGGAAACACCATATATTTT	CASSLEGVPQGNTIYF
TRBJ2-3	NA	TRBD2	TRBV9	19	TGTGCCAGCAGCGTAGATGAAACCGGGCTAGCGGGGGCCGCTATTACGCAGTATTTT	CASSVDETGLAGAAITQYF
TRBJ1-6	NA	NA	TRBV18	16	TGTGCCAGCTCACCGTCCAACAGGGACCGGAATTCACCCCTCCACTTT	CASSPSNRDRNSPLHF
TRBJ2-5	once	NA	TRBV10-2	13	TGCGCCAGCAGTAGGGACGGCCAAGAGACCCAGTACTTC	CASSRDGQETQYF
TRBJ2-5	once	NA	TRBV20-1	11	TGCAGTGCTAGAGATAGTGAGACCCAGTACTTC	CSARDSETQYF
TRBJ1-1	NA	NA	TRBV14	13	TGTGCCAGCAGCCAACTAAAGAACACTGAAGCTTTCTTT	CASSQLKNTEAFF
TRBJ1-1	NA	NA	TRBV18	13	TGTGCCAGCTCACCGCGGGGATTGACTGAAGCTTTCTTT	CASSPRGLTEAFF
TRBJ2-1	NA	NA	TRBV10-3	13	TGTGCCATCAGTGAAAACACTTACAATGAGCAGTTCTTC	CAISENTYNEQFF
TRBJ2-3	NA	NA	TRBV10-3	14	TGTGCCATCTATGACGGGGAGCTCACAGATACGCAGTATTTT	CAIYDGELTDTQYF
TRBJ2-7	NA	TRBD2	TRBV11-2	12	TGTGCCAGCAGCTCGGGGGGCTACGAGCAGTACTTC	CASSSGGYEQYF
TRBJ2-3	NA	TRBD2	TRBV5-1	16	TGCGCCAGCAGCCTCGGACTAGCGGGGGGCACAGATACGCAGTATTTT	CASSLGLAGGTDTQYF
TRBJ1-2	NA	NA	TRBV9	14	TGTGCCAGCAGCGTAGACAGACGAGCCGATGGCTACACCTTC	CASSVDRRADGYTF
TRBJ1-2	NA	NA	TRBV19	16	TGTGCCAGTAGTATAGCGTTAACAGGCGGGGGCTATGGCTACACCTTC	CASSIALTGGGYGYTF
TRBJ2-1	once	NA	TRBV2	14	TGTGCCAGCAAGGAGGAAGCTTCCTACAATGAGCAGTTCTTC	CASKEEASYNEQFF
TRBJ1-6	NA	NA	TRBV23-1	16	TGCGCCAGCAGTCCGTTTAGGGGGGCGCCTAATTCACCCCTCCACTTT	CASSPFRGAPNSPLHF
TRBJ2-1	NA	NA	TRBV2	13	TGTGCCAGCGGGGGGCAGTTCGGCAATGAGCAGTTCTTC	CASGGQFGNEQFF
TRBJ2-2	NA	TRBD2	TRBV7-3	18	TGTGCCAGCAGCTTATATCCCGGTGGGGGGGCGAACACCGGGGAGCTGTTTTTT	CASSLYPGGGANTGELFF
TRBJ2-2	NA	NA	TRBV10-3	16	NA	CAIEPLGGFGPGKLFF
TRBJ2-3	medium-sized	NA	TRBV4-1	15	TGCGCCAGCAGCCAAGATCTAGGGAGCCGGGATACGCAGTATTTT	CASSQDLGSRDTQYF
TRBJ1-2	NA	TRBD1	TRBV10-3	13	TGTGCCATCAGCCCGGGACAGGGTAATGGCTACACCTTC	CAISPGQGNGYTF
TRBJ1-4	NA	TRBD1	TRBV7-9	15	TGTGCCAGCAGCACAAGGACAGGGCTGGGTGAAAAACTGTTTTTT	CASSTRTGLGEKLFF
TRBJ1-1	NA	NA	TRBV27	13	TGTGCCACCTGGGACGGAATGAACACTGAAGCTTTCTTT	CATWDGMNTEAFF
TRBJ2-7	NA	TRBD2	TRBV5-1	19	TGCGCCAGCAGCACCTGGACTAGCGGGGGGGCTGGCTTCTCCTACGAGCAGTACTTC	CASSTWTSGGAGFSYEQYF
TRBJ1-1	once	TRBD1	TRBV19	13	TGTGCCAGTAGTATCTTGGACAGGGATAAAGCTTTCTTT	CASSILDRDKAFF
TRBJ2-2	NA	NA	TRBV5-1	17	TGCGCCAGCAGCTTGGATTCCAGGCAGGCCGGCGCCGGGGAGCTGTTTTTT	CASSLDSRQAGAGELFF
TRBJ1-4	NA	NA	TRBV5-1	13	TGCGCCAGCAGCCGTCAGGGTGGCGAAAAACTGTTTTTT	CASSRQGGEKLFF
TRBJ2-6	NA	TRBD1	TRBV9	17	TGTGCCAGCAGCACCGGGACAGGGTGGGTAGGGGCCAACGTCCTGACTTTC	CASSTGTGWVGANVLTF
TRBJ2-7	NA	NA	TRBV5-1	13	TGCGCCAGCGGCCGGGACGTAGCCTACGAGCAGTACTTC	CASGRDVAYEQYF
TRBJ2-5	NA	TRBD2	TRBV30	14	TGTGCCTGGAGCCAGGGACTAGCGGGAGAGACCCAGTACTTC	CAWSQGLAGETQYF